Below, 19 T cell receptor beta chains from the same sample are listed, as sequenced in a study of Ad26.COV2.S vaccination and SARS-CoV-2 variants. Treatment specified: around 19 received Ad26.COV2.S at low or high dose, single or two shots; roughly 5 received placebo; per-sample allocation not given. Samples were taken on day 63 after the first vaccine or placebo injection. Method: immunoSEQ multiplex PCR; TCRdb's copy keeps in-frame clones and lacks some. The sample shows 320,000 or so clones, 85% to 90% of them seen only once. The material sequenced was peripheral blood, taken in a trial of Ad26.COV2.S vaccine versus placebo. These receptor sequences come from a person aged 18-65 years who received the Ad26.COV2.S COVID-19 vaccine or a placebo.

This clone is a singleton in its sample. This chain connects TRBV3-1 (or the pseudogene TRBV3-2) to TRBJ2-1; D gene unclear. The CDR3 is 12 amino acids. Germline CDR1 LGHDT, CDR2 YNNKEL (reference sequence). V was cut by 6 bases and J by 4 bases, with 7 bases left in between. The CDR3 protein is CASSRSYNEQFF. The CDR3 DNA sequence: TGTGCCAGCAGTCGGAGTTACAATGAGCAGTTCTTC.

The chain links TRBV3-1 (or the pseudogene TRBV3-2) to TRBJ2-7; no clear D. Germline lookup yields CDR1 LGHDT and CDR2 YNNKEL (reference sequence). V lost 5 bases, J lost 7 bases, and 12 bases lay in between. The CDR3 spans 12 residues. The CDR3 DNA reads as TGTGCCAGCAGCTTCGGCCCTGGTGAGCAGTACGTC. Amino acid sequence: CASSFGPGEQYV.

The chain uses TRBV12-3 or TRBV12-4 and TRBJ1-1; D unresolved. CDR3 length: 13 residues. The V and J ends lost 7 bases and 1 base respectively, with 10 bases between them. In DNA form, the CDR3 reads TGTGCCAGCACCTTAATCGAGAACACTGAAGCTTTCTTT. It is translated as CASTLIENTEAFF.

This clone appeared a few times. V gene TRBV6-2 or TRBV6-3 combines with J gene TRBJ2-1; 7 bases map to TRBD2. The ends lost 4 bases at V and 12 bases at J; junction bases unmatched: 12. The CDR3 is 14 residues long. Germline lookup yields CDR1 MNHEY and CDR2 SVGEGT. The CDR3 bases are TGTGCCAGCAGTTCGGGACTACCCGAATTGATGCAGTTCTTC. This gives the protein CASSSGLPELMQFF.

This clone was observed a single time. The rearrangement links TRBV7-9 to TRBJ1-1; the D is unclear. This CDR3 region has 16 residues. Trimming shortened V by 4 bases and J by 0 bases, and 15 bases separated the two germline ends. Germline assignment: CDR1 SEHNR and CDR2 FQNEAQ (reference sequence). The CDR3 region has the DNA TGTGCCAGCAGCTCACAGAACATAATGATGAACACTGAAGCTTTCTTT. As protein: CASSSQNIMMNTEAFF. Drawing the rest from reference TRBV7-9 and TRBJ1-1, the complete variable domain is DTGVSQNPRHKITKRGQNVTFRCDPISEHNRLYWYRQTLGQGPEFLTYFQNEAQLEKSRLLSDRFSAERPKGSFSTLEIQRTEQGDSAMYLCASSSQNIMMNTEAFFGQGTRLTVV.

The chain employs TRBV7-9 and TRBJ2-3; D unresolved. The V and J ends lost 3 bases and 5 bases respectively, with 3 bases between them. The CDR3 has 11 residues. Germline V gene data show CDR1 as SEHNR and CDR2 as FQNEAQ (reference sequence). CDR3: CASSFGDTQYF. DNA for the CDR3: TGTGCCAGCAGCTTCGGAGATACGCAGTATTTT.

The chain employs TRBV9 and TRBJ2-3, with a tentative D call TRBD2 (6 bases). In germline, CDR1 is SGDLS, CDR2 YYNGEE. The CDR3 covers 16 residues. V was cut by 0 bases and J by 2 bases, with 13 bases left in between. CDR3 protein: CASSVGLGYLTDTQYF. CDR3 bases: TGTGCCAGCAGCGTAGGACTAGGGTACCTCACAGATACGCAGTATTTT.

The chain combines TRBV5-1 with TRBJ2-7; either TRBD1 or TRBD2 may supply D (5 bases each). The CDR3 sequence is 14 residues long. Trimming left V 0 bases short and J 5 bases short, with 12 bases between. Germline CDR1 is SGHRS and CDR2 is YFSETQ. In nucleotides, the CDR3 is TGCGCCAGCAGCTTGGGAGGGGCGCAAGACGAGCAGTACGTC. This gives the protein CASSLGGAQDEQYV.

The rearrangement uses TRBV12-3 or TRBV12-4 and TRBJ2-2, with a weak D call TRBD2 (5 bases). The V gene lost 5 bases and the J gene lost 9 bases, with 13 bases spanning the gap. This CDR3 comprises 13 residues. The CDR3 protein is CASSPIAIRELFF. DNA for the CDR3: TGTGCCAGCAGTCCAATAGCGATCCGGGAGCTGTTTTTT.

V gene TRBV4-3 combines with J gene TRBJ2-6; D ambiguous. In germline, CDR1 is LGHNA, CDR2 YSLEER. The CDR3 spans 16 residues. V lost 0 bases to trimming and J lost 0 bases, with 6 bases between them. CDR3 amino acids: CASSQDSASGANVLTF. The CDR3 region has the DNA TGCGCCAGCAGCCAAGATAGTGCCTCTGGGGCCAACGTCCTGACTTTC.

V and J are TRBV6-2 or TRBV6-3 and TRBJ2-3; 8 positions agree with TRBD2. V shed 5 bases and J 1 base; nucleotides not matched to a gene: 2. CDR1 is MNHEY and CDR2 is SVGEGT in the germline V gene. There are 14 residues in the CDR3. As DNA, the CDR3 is TGTGCCAGCAGTAGCGGGAGCGGCACAGATACGCAGTATTTT. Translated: CASSSGSGTDTQYF.

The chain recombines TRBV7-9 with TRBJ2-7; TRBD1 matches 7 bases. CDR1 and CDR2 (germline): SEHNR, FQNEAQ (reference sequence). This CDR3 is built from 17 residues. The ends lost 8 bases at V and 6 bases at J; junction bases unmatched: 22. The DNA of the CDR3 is TGTGCCAGCCGGGCTATCAGGCACAGGGGCTTTTCTGGCGAGCAGTACTTC. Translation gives CASRAIRHRGFSGEQYF.

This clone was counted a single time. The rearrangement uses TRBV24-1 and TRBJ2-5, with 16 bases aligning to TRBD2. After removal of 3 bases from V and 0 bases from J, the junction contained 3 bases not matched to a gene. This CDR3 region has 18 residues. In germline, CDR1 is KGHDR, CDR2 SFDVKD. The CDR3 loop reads CATSDPGTSGGDQETQYF. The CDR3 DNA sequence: TGTGCCACCAGTGATCCCGGGACTAGCGGGGGGGACCAAGAGACCCAGTACTTC.

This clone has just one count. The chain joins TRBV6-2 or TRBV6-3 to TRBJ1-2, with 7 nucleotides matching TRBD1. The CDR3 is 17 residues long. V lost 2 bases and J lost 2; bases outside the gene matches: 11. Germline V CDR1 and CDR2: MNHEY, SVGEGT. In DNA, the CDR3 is TGTGCCAGCAGTTACCCGAGAGCGGGGGGACAGAACTATGGCTACACCTTC. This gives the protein CASSYPRAGGQNYGYTF.

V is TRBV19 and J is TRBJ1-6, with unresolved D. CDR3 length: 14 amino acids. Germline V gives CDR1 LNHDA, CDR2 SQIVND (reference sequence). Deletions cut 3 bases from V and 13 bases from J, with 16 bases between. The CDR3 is CASSISGVAAPLHF. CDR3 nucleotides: TGTGCCAGTAGTATCAGCGGGGTCGCTGCCCCCCTCCACTTT.

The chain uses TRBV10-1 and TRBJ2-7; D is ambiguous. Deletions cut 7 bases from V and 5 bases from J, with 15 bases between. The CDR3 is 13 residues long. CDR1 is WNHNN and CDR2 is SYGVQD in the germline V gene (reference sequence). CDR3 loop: CASMPDLGNEQYF. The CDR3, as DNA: TGCGCCAGCATGCCCGACCTGGGGAACGAGCAGTACTTC.

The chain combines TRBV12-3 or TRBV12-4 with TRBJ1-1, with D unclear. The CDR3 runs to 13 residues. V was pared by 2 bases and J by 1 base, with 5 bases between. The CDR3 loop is CASSLKKNTEAFF. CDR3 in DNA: TGTGCCAGCAGTTTAAAAAAGAACACTGAAGCTTTCTTT.

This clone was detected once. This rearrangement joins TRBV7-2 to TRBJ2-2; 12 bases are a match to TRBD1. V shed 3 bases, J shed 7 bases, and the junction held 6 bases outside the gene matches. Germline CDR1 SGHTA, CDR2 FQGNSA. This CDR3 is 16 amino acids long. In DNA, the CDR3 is TGTGCCAGCAGCTTCCAAGGGACAGGGGGCGGCGGGGAGCTGTTTTTT. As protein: CASSFQGTGGGGELFF. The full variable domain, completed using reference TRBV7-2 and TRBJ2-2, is GAGVSQSPSNKVTEKGKDVELRCDPISGHTALYWYRQSLGQGLEFLIYFQGNSAPDKSGLPSDRFSAERTGGSVSTLTIQRTQQEDSAVYLCASSFQGTGGGGELFFGEGSRLTVL.

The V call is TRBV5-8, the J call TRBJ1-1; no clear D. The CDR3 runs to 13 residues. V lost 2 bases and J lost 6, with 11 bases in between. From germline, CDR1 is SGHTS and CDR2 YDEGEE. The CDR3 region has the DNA TGTGCCAGCAGCTTTGAGATCTACTCTGAAGCTTTCTTT. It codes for CASSFEIYSEAFF.